This TCR beta chain comes out of a study of blood T cell repertoires in COVID-19. About the research overall: From the United States, Italy and Spain came samples of acute and convalescent COVID-19. T cells, B-cell-depleted T cells, or PBMCs provided the cDNA or gDNA that served as material.

This clone was detected only a few times. Original analysis: Amplification of reference gene primers provided the estimated nucleated cell counts. Sequencing was performed with immunoSEQ multiplex PCR; in TCRdb, only in-frame clones are kept and a portion is missing. D and trimming come from the DNA, and the V and J calls and clone size come from that table. The table has about 240,000 clones, 70% to 75% seen once. The CDR3 length is 14 residues. V was clipped by 3 bases and J by 2 bases, with 8 bases between them. Germline CDR1 is SNHLY and CDR2 is FYNNEI. The sample taken for sequencing was peripheral blood. This chain joins TRBV2 and TRBJ1-5; no definite D call. The TCR comes from a woman at least 80 years old with acute or convalescent COVID-19. CDR3: CASSDAGGNQPQHF. CDR3 nucleotides: TGTGCCAGCAGTGATGCAGGTGGCAATCAGCCCCAGCATTTT.